This TCR beta chain was documented in a study of cytomegalovirus exposure and HLA in healthy donors. The study's findings and limits: Specificity of a few CMV-associated chains for CMV antigens was verified in vitro. In a later analysis, productive TCRs from donors in an Asian-associated ancestry cluster reportedly carried fewer N-insertions than the cohort mean.

Comments on this clone: Its antigen remains unidentified.

This CDR3 region has 16 residues. Per the germline V gene, CDR1 is SGHRS and CDR2 is YFSETQ. Trimming took 0 bases from V and 3 from J, leaving 15 bases between them. It was with 60 Vbeta and 13 Jbeta primers that the PCR ran. Repertoires were generated with immunoSEQ multiplex PCR, while TCRdb's copy carries only in-frame clones and drops some. The profile shows fewer than 100,000 clones, roughly 78% of them singletons. The chain combines TRBV5-1 with TRBJ2-5; D might be TRBD1 (6 bases). The specimen was PBMCs. The TCR sequence derives from a male donor in good health and CMV-seropositive. The CDR3 coding sequence is TGCGCCAGCAGCTTGGGGGCCGGTGGACAGAAAGAGACCCAGTACTTC. Protein: CASSLGAGGQKETQYF. Full variable domain (missing parts from reference TRBV5-1 and TRBJ2-5): KAGVTQTPRYLIKTRGQQVTLSCSPISGHRSVSWYQQTPGQGLQFLFEYFSETQRNKGNFPGRFSGRQFSNSRSEMNVSTLELGDSALYLCASSLGAGGQKETQYFGPGTRLLVL.